Each of the 20 T cell receptor beta chains below was sequenced from the same sample in a study of identical twins. TCRdb fed the 5' RACE reads into MiXCR, producing one record per CDR3 protein. This sample carries about 470,000 distinct CDR3 sequences, roughly a quarter of them seen once, and the ten largest clones take 2.5% to 3.5%. The data also belong to a second study, concerning T cells expressing NK-cell markers.

The material sequenced was CD4+ T cells sorted from blood. Receptor source: a woman under 30 in good health.

This clonotype was detected only a few times. The junction does not match germline at one end; this may be a read error. The chain carries TRBV29-1 and TRBJ1-2; D unclear. Germline assignment: CDR1 SQVTM and CDR2 ANQGSEA. CDR3 length: 13 amino acids. The CDR3 spells CSVEGSRDYGYTF. For the CDR3, the DNA is TGCAGCGTGGAAGGCAGTCGAGACTATGGCTACACCTTC.

J is TRBJ2-2 and V is TRBV24-1, with no clear D. The CDR3 contains 14 residues. V lost 9 bases and J 0 bases, leaving 10 bases between the germline ends. CDR1 KGHDR and CDR2 SFDVKD come from the germline V gene. CDR3 amino acids: CATAAGTNTGELFF. The CDR3 DNA reads TGTGCCACCGCGGCAGGTACGAACACCGGGGAGCTGTTTTTT.

The chain couples TRBV20-1 to TRBJ1-1; no clear D. Between the trimmed V and J ends, which lost 7 bases and 0 bases, there was a span of 9 bases. Germline V gene data show CDR1 as DFQATT and CDR2 as SNEGSKA (reference sequence). The CDR3 totals 12 residues. The CDR3: CSGYKLNTEAFF. Here the CDR3 DNA reads TGCAGTGGATACAAGCTGAACACTGAAGCTTTCTTT.

The chain uses TRBV12-3 or TRBV12-4 and TRBJ1-6; 9 bases are shared with TRBD1. V shed 6 bases, J shed 1 base, and the junction held 10 bases outside the gene matches. CDR3 length equals 18 residues. CDR3 in DNA: TGTGCCAGCAGACGGAGGACAGGGGATATATCCTATAATTCACCCCTCCACTTT. It specifies CASRRRTGDISYNSPLHF.

This clonotype came up a few times. J is TRBJ1-3 and V is TRBV12-3 or TRBV12-4; 8 bases map to TRBD1. The CDR3 loop spans 14 amino acids. J gave up 7 bases and V 6 bases, and 8 bases lay outside the gene matches. The CDR3, as DNA: TGTGCCAGCAGAGACCGGGACAGGACGAACACCATATATTTT. This gives the protein CASRDRDRTNTIYF.

This clonotype was found a few times. The chain links TRBV4-1 to TRBJ2-3, with 13 nucleotides matching TRBD2. CDR1 is MGHRA, CDR2 YSYEKL, per germline. V shed 4 bases, J shed 14 bases, and the junction held 12 bases outside the gene matches. This CDR3 comprises 15 residues. For the CDR3, the DNA is TGCGCCAGCAGCCTTCCCGGACTAGCGGGAGAGGGGCCGTATTTT. Translated: CASSLPGLAGEGPYF.

The V call is TRBV21-1, the J call TRBJ2-2; the table's TRBD1 call for D was not verified on the DNA. TRBV21-1 is reported as a pseudogene. The CDR3 extends over 16 amino acids. CDR3 residues: CASSGTGALNTGELFF. The CDR3 DNA is TGTGCCAGCAGCGGAACAGGGGCTCTCAACACCGGGGAGCTGTTTTTT.

In DNA, the CDR3 is TGTGCTAGTGGTTTGCTGAGGGGTACTGAAGCTTTCTTT. Translating it yields CASGLLRGTEAFF. This chain links TRBV12-5 with TRBJ1-1; D is perhaps TRBD1 (5 bases). This CDR3 has 13 residues. Trimming pared 2 bases from V and 5 bases from J, leaving 9 bases between. Germline CDR1 is LGHNT and CDR2 is FRNRAP.

This clonotype was recorded a few times. The J gene is TRBJ1-1, the V gene TRBV15; no clear D. Germline V gene data show CDR1 as LNHNV and CDR2 as YYDKDF (reference sequence). CDR3 length: 18 amino acids. The germline V and J ends were trimmed by 0 bases and 0 bases, with 17 bases remaining between them. The CDR3 DNA reads TGTGCCACCAGCAGAGATTCCGGACGCAAGGTCATGAACACTGAAGCTTTCTTT. This codes for CATSRDSGRKVMNTEAFF.

The chain combines TRBV3-1 with TRBJ2-1; no definite D call. Between the trimmed V and J ends, which lost 3 bases and 5 bases, there was a span of 8 bases. Germline loops: CDR1 LGHDT, CDR2 YNNKEL (reference sequence). The CDR3 totals 13 residues. The DNA for the CDR3 is TGTGCCAGCAGCCATTTAAGCAACAATGAGCAGTTCTTC. Translation: CASSHLSNNEQFF.

This clonotype showed up just a few times. The chain couples TRBV20-1 to TRBJ2-7; 7 bases line up with TRBD2. Germline assignment: CDR1 DFQATT and CDR2 SNEGSKA (reference sequence). J was trimmed by 4 bases and V by 5 bases; bases with no gene match: 14. The CDR3 runs to 15 residues. Written as DNA, the CDR3 is TGCAGTGCTTCAACCAGCGGGGACGGGTTTTACGAGCAGTACTTC. Protein product: CSASTSGDGFYEQYF.

This clonotype was found once. The rearrangement joins TRBV7-2 to TRBJ2-3; 11 bases agree with TRBD2. This CDR3 has 17 residues. CDR1 is SGHTA and CDR2 is FQGNSA in the germline V gene. The J segment lost 6 bases and the V segment lost 4 bases, leaving 12 bases of the junction unmatched. The CDR3 DNA reads TGTGCCAGCAGCTCCCGACCCCTAGCGGGAGGTGCCGATACGCAGTATTTT. Its protein is CASSSRPLAGGADTQYF.

The rearrangement joins TRBV20-1 to TRBJ2-1, with a possible D match to TRBD2 (6 bases). The CDR3 runs to 14 residues. The ends were cut back, 6 bases at V and 0 bases at J, with 12 bases in the middle. CDR1 is DFQATT and CDR2 is SNEGSKA in the germline V gene (reference sequence). The CDR3 region is CSANDGGSYNEQFF. The CDR3, as DNA: TGCAGTGCCAACGACGGGGGCTCCTACAATGAGCAGTTCTTC.

The V call is TRBV5-1, the J call TRBJ2-1; 13 nucleotides agree with TRBD2. With 6 bases clipped from V and 6 bases from J, the junction kept 6 bases outside the gene matches. CDR3 length: 15 amino acids. CDR1 and CDR2 from the germline V gene are SGHRS and YFSETQ. CDR3 amino acids: CASIRTSGSVNEQFF. The CDR3 DNA is TGCGCCAGCATTCGGACTAGCGGGAGCGTCAATGAGCAGTTCTTC.

The genes are TRBV2 and TRBJ1-2; D call uncertain. V lost 4 bases and J lost 12, with 12 bases in between. CDR1 is SNHLY and CDR2 is FYNNEI in the germline V gene. The CDR3 contains 11 residues. CDR3 amino acids: CASSVDVHNTF. In DNA, the CDR3 is TGTGCCAGCAGTGTCGACGTCCACAACACCTTC.

This clonotype has a handful of counts. The genes are TRBV6-1 and TRBJ2-1; D not certain. The CDR3 covers 13 residues. With 5 bases removed from V and 9 bases from J, the gap between germline ends came to 14 bases. Germline V lookup: CDR1 MNHNS, CDR2 SASEGT. CDR3 in DNA: TGTGCCAGCAGTCCCCTTGGGGTGGGTGAGCAGTTCTTC. Translation: CASSPLGVGEQFF.

The CDR3 DNA reads TGTGCCAGCAGCGTAGGGGTGGGGGTAAACACCGGGGAGCTGTTTTTT. It codes for CASSVGVGVNTGELFF. V usage is TRBV9 and J usage is TRBJ2-2; D may be TRBD1 or TRBD2 (5 bases each). With 0 bases removed from V and 2 bases from J, the gap between germline ends came to 11 bases. This CDR3 is 16 amino acids long. CDR1 SGDLS and CDR2 YYNGEE come from the germline V gene. Supplemented by reference TRBV9 and TRBJ2-2, the full variable domain reads DSGVTQTPKHLITATGQRVTLRCSPRSGDLSVYWYQQSLDQGLQFLIQYYNGEERAKGNILERFSAQQFPDLHSELNLSSLELGDSALYFCASSVGVGVNTGELFFGEGSRLTVL.

CDR3 sequence reads: CASSSRQTSTGELFF. CDR3 nucleotides: TGTGCCAGCAGCTCGAGACAGACTTCCACCGGGGAGCTGTTTTTT. V usage is TRBV3-1 and J usage is TRBJ2-2; weak D call: TRBD1 (5 bases). CDR1 LGHDT and CDR2 YNNKEL come from the germline V gene (reference sequence). The CDR3 runs 15 residues. Trimming took off 5 bases at V and 4 bases at J, with 14 bases between the two ends.

V and J are TRBV12-3 or TRBV12-4 and TRBJ2-4; TRBD2 aligns across 9 bases. The CDR3 extends over 17 amino acids. The J segment lost 2 bases and the V segment lost 6 bases, leaving 11 bases of the junction unmatched. The CDR3 here is CASSLRGAGGPKNIQYF. CDR3 DNA sequence: TGTGCCAGCAGCCTCCGTGGGGCGGGAGGGCCCAAAAACATTCAGTACTTC.

The rearrangement uses TRBV10-2 and TRBJ1-1; D may be TRBD1 (6 bases). The CDR3 is 15 amino acids. Germline lookup yields CDR1 WSHSY and CDR2 SAAADI. V gave up 4 bases and J gave up 5 bases, with 17 bases separating them. As DNA, the CDR3 is TGCGCCAGCAGTGGGATAGGGGGAGGAATAACTGAAGCTTTCTTT. Translating gives CASSGIGGGITEAFF.